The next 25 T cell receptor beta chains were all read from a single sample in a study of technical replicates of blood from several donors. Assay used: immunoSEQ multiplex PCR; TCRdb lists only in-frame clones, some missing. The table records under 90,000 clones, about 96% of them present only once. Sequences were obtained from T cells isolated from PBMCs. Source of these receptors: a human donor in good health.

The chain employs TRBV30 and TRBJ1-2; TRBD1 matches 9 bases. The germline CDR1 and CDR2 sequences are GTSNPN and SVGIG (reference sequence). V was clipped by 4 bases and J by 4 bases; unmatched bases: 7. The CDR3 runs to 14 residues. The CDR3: CAWTPGTGTYGYTF. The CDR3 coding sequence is TGTGCCTGGACGCCCGGGACAGGGACCTATGGCTACACCTTC.

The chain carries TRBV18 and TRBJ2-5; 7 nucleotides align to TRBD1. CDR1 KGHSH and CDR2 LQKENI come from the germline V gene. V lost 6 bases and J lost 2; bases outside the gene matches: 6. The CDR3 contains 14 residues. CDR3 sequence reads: CASSPPGQQETQYF. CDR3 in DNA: TGTGCCAGCTCGCCTCCGGGACAGCAAGAGACCCAGTACTTC.

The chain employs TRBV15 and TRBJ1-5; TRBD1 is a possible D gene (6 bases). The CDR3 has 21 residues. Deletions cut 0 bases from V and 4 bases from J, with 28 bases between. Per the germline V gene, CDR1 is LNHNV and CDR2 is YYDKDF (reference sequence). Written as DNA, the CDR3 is TGTGCCACCAGCAGAGAGGAGACCTGGACAGCATCCCTGGGGGGGAATCAGCCCCAGCATTTT. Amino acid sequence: CATSREETWTASLGGNQPQHF.

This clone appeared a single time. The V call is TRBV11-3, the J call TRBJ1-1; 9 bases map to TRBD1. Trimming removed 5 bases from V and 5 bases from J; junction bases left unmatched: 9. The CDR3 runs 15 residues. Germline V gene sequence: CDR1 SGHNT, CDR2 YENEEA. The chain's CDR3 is CASSPRDRVRTEAFF. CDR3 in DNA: TGTGCCAGCAGCCCCCGGGACAGGGTTCGAACTGAAGCTTTCTTT.

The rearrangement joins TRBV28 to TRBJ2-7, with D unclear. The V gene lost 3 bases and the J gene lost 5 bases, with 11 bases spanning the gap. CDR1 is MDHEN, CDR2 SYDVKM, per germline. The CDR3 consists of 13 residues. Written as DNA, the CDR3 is TGTGCCAGCAGTTTCAGGCTCCTCCACGAGCAGTACTTC. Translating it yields CASSFRLLHEQYF.

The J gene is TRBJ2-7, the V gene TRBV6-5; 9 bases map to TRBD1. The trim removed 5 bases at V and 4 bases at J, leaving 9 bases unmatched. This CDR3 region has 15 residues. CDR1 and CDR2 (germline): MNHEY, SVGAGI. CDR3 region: CASSLLGQGRYEQYF. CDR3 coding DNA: TGTGCCAGCAGTCTTCTTGGACAGGGGAGGTACGAGCAGTACTTC.

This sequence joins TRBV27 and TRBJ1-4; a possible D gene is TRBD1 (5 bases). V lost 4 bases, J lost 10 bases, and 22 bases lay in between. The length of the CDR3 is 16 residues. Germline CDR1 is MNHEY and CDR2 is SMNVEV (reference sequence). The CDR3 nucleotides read TGTGCCAGCAGTTCCCTCGAGGGAGGGGTTGCGGGAAAACTGTTTTTT. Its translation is CASSSLEGGVAGKLFF.

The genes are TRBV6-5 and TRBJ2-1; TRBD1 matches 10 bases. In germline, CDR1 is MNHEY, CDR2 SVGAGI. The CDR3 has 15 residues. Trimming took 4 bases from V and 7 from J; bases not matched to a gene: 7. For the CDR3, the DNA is TGTGCCAGCAGTTCCGGGACAGGGGCCGGGAATGAGCAGTTCTTC. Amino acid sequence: CASSSGTGAGNEQFF.

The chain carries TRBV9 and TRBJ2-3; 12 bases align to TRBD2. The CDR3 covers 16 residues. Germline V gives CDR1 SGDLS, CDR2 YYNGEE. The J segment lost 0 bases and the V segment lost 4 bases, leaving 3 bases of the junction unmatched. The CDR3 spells CASSPLAGGSTDTQYF. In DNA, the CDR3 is TGTGCCAGCAGCCCACTAGCGGGGGGTAGCACAGATACGCAGTATTTT.

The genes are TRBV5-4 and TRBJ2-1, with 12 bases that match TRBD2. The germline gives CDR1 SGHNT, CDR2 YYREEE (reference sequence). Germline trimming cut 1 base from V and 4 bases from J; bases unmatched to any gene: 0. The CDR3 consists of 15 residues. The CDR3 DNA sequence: TGTGCCAGCAGCTTGACTAGCGGGGGGTACAATGAGCAGTTCTTC. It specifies CASSLTSGGYNEQFF.

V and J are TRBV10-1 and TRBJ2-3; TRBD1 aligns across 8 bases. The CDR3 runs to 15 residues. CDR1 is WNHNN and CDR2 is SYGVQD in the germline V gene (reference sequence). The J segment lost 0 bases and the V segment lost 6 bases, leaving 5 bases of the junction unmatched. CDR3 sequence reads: CASSSGQVSTDTQYF. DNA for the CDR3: TGCGCCAGCAGCTCGGGACAGGTTAGCACAGATACGCAGTATTTT.

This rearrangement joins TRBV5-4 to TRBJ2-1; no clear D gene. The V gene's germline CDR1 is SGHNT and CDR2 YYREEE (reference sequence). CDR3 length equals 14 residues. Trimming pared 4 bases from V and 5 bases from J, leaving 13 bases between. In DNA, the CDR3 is TGTGCCAGCAGCCCTTCTGACACGCACAATGAGCAGTTCTTC. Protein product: CASSPSDTHNEQFF.

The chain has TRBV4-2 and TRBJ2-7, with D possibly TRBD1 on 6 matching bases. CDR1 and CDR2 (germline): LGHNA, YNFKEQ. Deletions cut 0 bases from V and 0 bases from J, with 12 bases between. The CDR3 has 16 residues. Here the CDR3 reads CASSQDPGASSYEQYF. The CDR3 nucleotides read TGTGCCAGCAGCCAAGATCCAGGGGCTTCCTCCTACGAGCAGTACTTC.

In nucleotides, the CDR3 is TGTGCCTGGAGAAGGAGCGAGCAGTACTTC. Encoded protein: CAWRRSEQYF. V usage is TRBV30 and J usage is TRBJ2-7; D not resolved. V lost 3 bases and J lost 6, with 6 bases in between. This CDR3 has 10 amino acids. Germline V gene sequence: CDR1 GTSNPN, CDR2 SVGIG (reference sequence).

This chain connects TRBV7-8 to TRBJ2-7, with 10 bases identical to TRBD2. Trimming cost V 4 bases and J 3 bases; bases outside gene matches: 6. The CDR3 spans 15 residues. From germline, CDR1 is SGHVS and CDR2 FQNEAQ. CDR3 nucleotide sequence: TGTGCCAGCAGCTCGACCGGGACTAGCGTCTACGAGCAGTACTTC. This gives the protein CASSSTGTSVYEQYF.

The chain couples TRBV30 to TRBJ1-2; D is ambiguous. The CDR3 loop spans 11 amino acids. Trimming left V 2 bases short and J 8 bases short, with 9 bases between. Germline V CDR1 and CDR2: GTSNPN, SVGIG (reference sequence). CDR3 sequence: CAWSTHSGYTF. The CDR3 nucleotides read TGTGCCTGGAGTACCCACTCGGGCTACACCTTC.

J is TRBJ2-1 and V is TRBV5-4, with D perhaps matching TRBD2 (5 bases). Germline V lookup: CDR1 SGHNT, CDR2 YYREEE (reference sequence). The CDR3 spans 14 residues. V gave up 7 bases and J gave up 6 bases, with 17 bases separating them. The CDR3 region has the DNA TGTGCCAGCCAATCCTTAACTAGGGCCAATGAGCAGTTCTTC. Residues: CASQSLTRANEQFF.

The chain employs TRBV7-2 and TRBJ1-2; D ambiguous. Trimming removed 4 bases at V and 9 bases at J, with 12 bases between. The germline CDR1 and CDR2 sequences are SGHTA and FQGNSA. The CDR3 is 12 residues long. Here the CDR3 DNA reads TGTGCCAGCAGCTCCGGCCCAGCGAGCTACACCTTC. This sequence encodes CASSSGPASYTF.

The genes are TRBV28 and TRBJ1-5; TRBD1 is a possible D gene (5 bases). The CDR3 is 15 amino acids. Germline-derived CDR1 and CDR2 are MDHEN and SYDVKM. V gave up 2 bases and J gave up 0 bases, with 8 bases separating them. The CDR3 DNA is TGTGCCAGCAGTTTAGCAGGGTATAGCAATCAGCCCCAGCATTTT. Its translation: CASSLAGYSNQPQHF.

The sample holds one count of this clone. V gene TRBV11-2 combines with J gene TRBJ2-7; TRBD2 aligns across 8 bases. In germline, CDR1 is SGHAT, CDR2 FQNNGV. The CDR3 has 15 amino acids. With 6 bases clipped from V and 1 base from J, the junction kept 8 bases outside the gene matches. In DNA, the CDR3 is TGTGCCAGCAGTATTACGGGGGGGGGATCCTACGAGCAGTACTTC. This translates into CASSITGGGSYEQYF.

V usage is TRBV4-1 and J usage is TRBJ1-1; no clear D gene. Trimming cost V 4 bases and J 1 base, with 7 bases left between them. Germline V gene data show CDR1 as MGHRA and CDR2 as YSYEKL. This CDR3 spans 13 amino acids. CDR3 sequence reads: CASSLAGNTEAFF. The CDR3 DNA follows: TGCGCCAGCAGCCTCGCAGGGAACACTGAAGCTTTCTTT.

The CDR3 spells CASSSIRGNTEAFF. The CDR3 DNA is TGTGCCAGCAGCTCAATCCGGGGGAACACTGAAGCTTTCTTT. The chain couples TRBV11-3 to TRBJ1-1, with D unclear. The CDR3 runs to 14 residues. Per germline, CDR1 SGHNT and CDR2 YENEEA. V dropped 4 bases and J dropped 1 base, with 10 bases sitting between them.

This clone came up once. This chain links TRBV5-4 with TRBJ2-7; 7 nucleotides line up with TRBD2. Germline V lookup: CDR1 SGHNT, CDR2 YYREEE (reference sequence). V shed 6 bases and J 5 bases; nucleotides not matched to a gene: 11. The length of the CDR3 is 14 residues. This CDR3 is CASTLELASNEQYF. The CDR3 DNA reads TGTGCCAGCACCCTCGAACTAGCGAGTAACGAGCAGTACTTC.

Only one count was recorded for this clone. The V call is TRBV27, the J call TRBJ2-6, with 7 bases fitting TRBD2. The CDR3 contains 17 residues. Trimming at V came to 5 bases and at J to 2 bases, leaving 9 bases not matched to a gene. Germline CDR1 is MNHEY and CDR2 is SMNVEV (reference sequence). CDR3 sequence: CASSTLAKGPGANVLTF. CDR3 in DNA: TGTGCCAGCAGTACACTAGCGAAGGGTCCTGGGGCCAACGTCCTGACTTTC. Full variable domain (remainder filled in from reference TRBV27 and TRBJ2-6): EAQVTQNPRYLITVTGKKLTVTCSQNMNHEYMSWYRQDPGLGLRQIYYSMNVEVTDKGDVPEGYKVSRKEKRNFPLILESPSPNQTSLYFCASSTLAKGPGANVLTFGAGSRLTVL.

CDR3 amino acids: CASSISGTGDEQYF. The CDR3 DNA reads as TGTGCCAGTAGTATTAGCGGGACAGGGGACGAGCAGTACTTC. This chain joins TRBV19 and TRBJ2-7; the match to TRBD1 covers 10 bases. Germline V gene data show CDR1 as LNHDA and CDR2 as SQIVND (reference sequence). After removal of 3 bases from V and 5 bases from J, the junction contained 4 bases not matched to a gene. The CDR3 is 14 residues long.